Detailed here is one T cell receptor beta chain. The entry originates in a study of preoperative IRX-2 immunotherapy in early breast cancer. Repertoires were generated with immunoSEQ multiplex PCR, while TCRdb's copy carries only in-frame clones and drops some. This sample has 30,000 or so clones; under 90% occur once, and the top ten carry less than 3.5%. V gave up 5 bases and J gave up 2 bases; unmatched junction bases: 9. This CDR3 spans 16 amino acids. Germline lookup yields CDR1 SGHNT and CDR2 YENEEA. Treatment meaning: preoperative locoregional IRX-2 cytokine immunotherapy. This phase Ib study tested locoregional IRX-2 cytokine immunotherapy given before surgery.

The chain joins TRBV11-3 to TRBJ2-7; TRBD2 matches 10 bases. This receptor was obtained from a human donor with breast cancer. This specimen was acquired from a patient treated with IRX-2 immunotherapy. The CDR3 spells CASSPSLGLAAYEQYF. For the CDR3, the DNA is TGTGCCAGCAGCCCCAGCCTCGGACTAGCGGCCTACGAGCAGTACTTC.